Following are 18 T cell receptor beta chains from one sample sequenced in a study of neurological immune-mediated disorders. TCRdb independently ran MiXCR on the 5' RACE reads; one entry per CDR3 protein. The data contain about 17,000 distinct CDR3 sequences, 3% to 3.5% of them singletons. Sequenced material: CD8+ T cells from blood. The origin of the receptors is a woman aged 35 to 49 in good health.

This clonotype was observed many times. This chain's CDR3 is CASSIRAGSTYEQYF. The CDR3 DNA reads TGTGCCAGTAGTATAAGGGCAGGATCCACCTACGAGCAGTACTTC. This rearrangement joins TRBV19 to TRBJ2-7; D not resolved. This CDR3 comprises 15 residues. Germline V lookup: CDR1 LNHDA, CDR2 SQIVND (reference sequence). Trimming took 2 bases from V and 2 from J, leaving 13 bases between them.

In its sample, this clonotype was seen many times. The rearrangement uses TRBV4-1 and TRBJ2-7; D gene unclear. V gave up 0 bases and J gave up 3 bases, with 21 bases separating them. Germline CDR1 MGHRA, CDR2 YSYEKL. The CDR3 totals 18 residues. The CDR3 here is CASSQESFYPGTYYEQYF. CDR3 nucleotides: TGCGCCAGCAGCCAAGAAAGTTTCTATCCGGGCACCTACTACGAGCAGTACTTC.

The sample holds many counts of this clonotype. The chain links TRBV29-1 to TRBJ1-2; 9 bases map to TRBD1. Trimming took 6 bases from V and 3 from J; bases not matched to a gene: 5. There are 13 residues in the CDR3. The germline V gene has CDR1 SQVTM and CDR2 ANQGSEA. CDR3 sequence reads: CSVLDRGDYGYTF. The DNA of the CDR3 is TGCAGCGTATTAGACAGGGGGGACTATGGCTACACCTTC.

This clonotype was seen a few times. The gene calls are TRBV6-2 or TRBV6-3 and TRBJ1-5, with D maybe TRBD1 (5 bases). Germline CDR1 reads MNHEY; CDR2 reads SVGEGT. There are 14 residues in the CDR3. V lost 2 bases, J lost 4 bases, and 9 bases lay in between. This chain's CDR3 is CASSYGGENQPQHF. Here the CDR3 DNA reads TGTGCCAGCAGTTACGGGGGGGAGAATCAGCCCCAGCATTTT.

This clonotype was recorded many times. The chain has TRBV28 and TRBJ2-7, with D maybe TRBD2 (6 bases). From germline, CDR1 is MDHEN and CDR2 SYDVKM. The ends were cut back, 6 bases at V and 3 bases at J, with 18 bases in the middle. This CDR3 spans 15 amino acids. CDR3 nucleotides: TGTGCCAGCAGGCCGTCCCAGTGGAGGGACTACGAGCAGTACTTC. Protein product: CASRPSQWRDYEQYF. Looking up the rest from reference TRBV28 and TRBJ2-7 gives the full variable domain: DVKVTQSSRYLVKRTGEKVFLECVQDMDHENMFWYRQDPGLGLRLIYFSYDVKMKEKGDIPEGYSVSREKKERFSLILESASTNQTSMYLCASRPSQWRDYEQYFGPGTRLTVT.

By proportion, this clonotype is medium-sized. The gene calls are TRBV5-1 and TRBJ2-7; D is perhaps TRBD1 or TRBD2 (7 bases each). The CDR3 consists of 13 residues. Between the trimmed V and J ends, which lost 4 bases and 5 bases, there was a span of 13 bases. Germline loops: CDR1 SGHRS, CDR2 YFSETQ. Here the CDR3 reads CASSGRGGDEQYF. The DNA for the CDR3 is TGCGCCAGCAGCGGCAGGGGGGGAGACGAGCAGTACTTC.

In its sample, this clonotype was seen many times. This chain uses TRBV7-6 with TRBJ2-1; 9 positions match TRBD2. Trimming cost V 5 bases and J 3 bases; bases outside gene matches: 20. The germline V gene has CDR1 SGHVS and CDR2 FNYEAQ. The CDR3 runs 20 residues. CDR3 DNA: TGTGCCAGCAGCGAAAGGGGGACCTTAGCGGGAGCTCCCCTCTACAATGAGCAGTTCTTC. Its protein product is CASSERGTLAGAPLYNEQFF. The entire variable domain, with the rest obtained from reference TRBV7-6 and TRBJ2-1, is as follows: GAGVSQSPRYKVTKRGQDVALRCDPISGHVSLYWYRQALGQGPEFLTYFNYEAQQDKSGLPNDRFSAERPEGSISTLTIQRTEQRDSAMYRCASSERGTLAGAPLYNEQFFGPGTRLTVL.

This clonotype counts as medium-sized (0.01 to 0.1%). This CDR3 is CASSLREGYSYEQYF. In DNA form, the CDR3 reads TGTGCCAGCAGCTTACGGGAGGGGTACTCCTACGAGCAGTACTTC. The chain joins TRBV7-2 to TRBJ2-7; 8 bases agree with TRBD2. The ends lost 2 bases at V and 0 bases at J; junction bases unmatched: 3. This CDR3 is built from 15 residues. Germline V lookup: CDR1 SGHTA, CDR2 FQGNSA. The full variable domain, completed using reference TRBV7-2 and TRBJ2-7, is GAGVSQSPSNKVTEKGKDVELRCDPISGHTALYWYRQSLGQGLEFLIYFQGNSAPDKSGLPSDRFSAERTGGSVSTLTIQRTQQEDSAVYLCASSLREGYSYEQYFGPGTRLTVT.

This clonotype was counted ten times or more. This chain links TRBV28 with TRBJ2-7; D gene uncertain. Germline V lookup: CDR1 MDHEN, CDR2 SYDVKM. CDR3 length: 16 amino acids. Trimming cost V 4 bases and J 0 bases, with 16 bases left between them. The CDR3 region is CASSSPPGGVSYEQYF. The CDR3 DNA follows: TGTGCCAGCAGTTCACCTCCCGGCGGCGTCTCCTACGAGCAGTACTTC.

This clonotype was detected many times. The CDR3 nucleotides are TGCAGTGCTAGGGCCCTAGCGGGGAACAATGAGCAGTTCTTC. Encoded protein: CSARALAGNNEQFF. The J gene is TRBJ2-1, the V gene TRBV20-1, with 9 bases aligning to TRBD2. The germline V gene has CDR1 DFQATT and CDR2 SNEGSKA (reference sequence). The length of the CDR3 is 14 residues. After removal of 3 bases from V and 5 bases from J, the junction contained 5 bases not matched to a gene.

In its sample, this clonotype was seen many times. The chain links TRBV6-5 to TRBJ1-1; D may be TRBD1 (6 bases). The CDR3 loop spans 15 amino acids. Germline CDR1 is MNHEY and CDR2 is SVGAGI. Trimming cost V 4 bases and J 3 bases, with 15 bases left between them. The CDR3 reads CASSWNWGLDTEAFF. The DNA for the CDR3 is TGTGCCAGCAGTTGGAATTGGGGGCTGGACACTGAAGCTTTCTTT.

V usage is TRBV28 and J usage is TRBJ2-4, with D tentatively TRBD2 (6 bases). CDR1 is MDHEN and CDR2 is SYDVKM in the germline V gene. V was cut by 9 bases and J by 0 bases, with 24 bases left in between. The CDR3 is made up of 18 amino acids. CDR3 nucleotides: TGTGCCAGGCTCCCCTGCGGGTTGGGGGGATTAGCCAAAAACATTCAGTACTTC. It codes for CARLPCGLGGLAKNIQYF.

This clonotype has a handful of counts. The conserved final phenylalanine or tryptophan is absent from the CDR3, which likely points to a read error. V gene TRBV24-1 combines with J gene TRBJ1-2; D is uncertain. Trimming removed 9 bases from V and 0 bases from J, with 4 bases in between. CDR3 length: 11 residues. CDR1 KGHDR and CDR2 SFDVKD come from the germline V gene. CDR3: CATGANYGYTG. The DNA for the CDR3 is TGTGCCACCGGAGCTAACTATGGCTACACCGGC.

This clonotype was recorded many times. J is TRBJ1-5 and V is TRBV10-2; 8 bases are a match to TRBD1. CDR3 length equals 14 residues. The ends lost 3 bases at V and 6 bases at J; junction bases unmatched: 4. Germline loops: CDR1 WSHSY, CDR2 SAAADI. The CDR3 reads CASSEAGGFQPQHF. CDR3 in DNA: TGCGCCAGCAGTGAAGCAGGGGGCTTTCAGCCCCAGCATTTT.

This clonotype was seen ten or more times. The chain has TRBV20-1 and TRBJ2-1, with 7 bases matching TRBD2. The CDR3 sequence is 17 residues long. Germline values: CDR1 DFQATT, CDR2 SNEGSKA (reference sequence). The ends lost 3 bases at V and 4 bases at J; junction bases unmatched: 15. CDR3 loop: CSARGPSGRFLYNEQFF. The DNA of the CDR3 is TGCAGTGCTAGGGGGCCTAGCGGACGATTTTTGTACAATGAGCAGTTCTTC.

Many counts were recorded for this clonotype. The rearrangement uses TRBV7-2 and TRBJ2-7; D uncertain. V was pared by 6 bases and J by 6 bases, with 12 bases between. CDR3 size: 12 residues. Germline V lookup: CDR1 SGHTA, CDR2 FQGNSA. The CDR3 here is CASSFPRVEQYF. For the CDR3, the DNA is TGTGCCAGCAGTTTCCCTAGGGTCGAGCAGTACTTC.

This clonotype was recorded many times. This sequence joins TRBV5-1 and TRBJ2-7; TRBD2 matches at 9 bases. The CDR3 consists of 15 residues. Trimming removed 4 bases from V and 5 bases from J; junction bases left unmatched: 10. Germline values: CDR1 SGHRS, CDR2 YFSETQ. CDR3 in DNA: TGCGCCAGCAGCCCCCGGACTAGCGAAGGAAACGAGCAGTACTTC. Translated: CASSPRTSEGNEQYF.

This clonotype is judged medium-sized. CDR3 amino acids: CASSLMWTVSYEQYF. In DNA form, the CDR3 reads TGTGCCAGCAGCTTAATGTGGACAGTCTCCTACGAGCAGTACTTC. This chain uses TRBV7-4 with TRBJ2-7; the D gene is possibly TRBD1 (6 bases). V lost 2 bases and J 0 bases, leaving 11 bases between the germline ends. CDR3 length equals 15 residues. Germline-derived CDR1 and CDR2 are SGHVT and SQSDAQ.